A single T cell receptor (beta chain) is shown here with its context. Its antigen is as yet unknown. Sequence at one end of the junction differs from germline and may be a read error. The sample comes from a study of tumor-infiltrating lymphocytes in primary liver carcinoma. Total RNA (around 0.45 ug) served as template for TCR beta cDNA synthesis primed by a constant-region primer. Generation of the TCR beta libraries relied on three nested multiplex PCR rounds using slightly modified ARM-PCR. Rounds one and two of PCR, each of roughly 10 cycles, were primed with TRBV1-TRBV30 forward primers and a C-beta reverse primer. Via MiXCR, TCRdb re-called the multiplex PCR reads, giving one row per CDR3 protein. The sample contains around 60,000 distinct CDR3 sequences, about three quarters of which appear only once. General study findings and limits: Tumor top-250-clone fraction significantly exceeded that of blood (p = 0.039). Tumor region pairs shared more overlap than did tumor-adjacent and tumor-blood pairs. The study found only about 7-25% of top clones in all five tumor regions.

From unsorted bulk tissue weighing about 20-32 mg, DNA and RNA were co-extracted. Chronic HBV infection, untreated so far, was present in the patients. CDR3 length: 15 amino acids. Germline V lookup: CDR1 MNHNS, CDR2 SASEGT. The origin of this receptor is a man aged 35-49 years with primary liver carcinoma and hepatitis B virus infection. The sequenced sample consisted of liver tumor tissue from sampling region 4. Subset in this sample: tumor region T4, right-lateral pole. The gene calls are TRBV6-1 and TRBJ2-1; a weak D match, TRBD2 (6 bases). CDR3 loop: CSSSVTGSSYNEQFF. The CDR3 coding sequence is TGTTCCAGCAGCGTGACCGGGAGCTCCTACAATGAGCAGTTCTTC.